These 6 T cell receptor beta chains came from one sample sequenced in a study of blood T cell repertoires in COVID-19. Clones were read by immunoSEQ multiplex PCR, and TCRdb kept only the in-frame ones, dropping some. Among over 200,000 clones, around 80% were seen once, and the ten largest hold 12%. Material: peripheral blood. The receptors stem from a woman aged 40 to 50 with acute or convalescent COVID-19.

This chain connects TRBV18 to TRBJ2-1; 8 nucleotides agree with TRBD1. The germline V gene encodes CDR1 KGHSH and CDR2 LQKENI. The CDR3 is made up of 11 amino acids. V lost 5 bases and J lost 15; bases outside the gene matches: 6. Here the CDR3 DNA reads TGTGCCAGCTCATCACAGGGGGACCCGTTCTTC. It is translated as CASSSQGDPFF.

The rearrangement links TRBV27 to TRBJ2-7; D unclear. Trimming took off 8 bases at V and 2 bases at J, with 19 bases between the two ends. CDR3 length: 15 residues. Germline V gives CDR1 MNHEY, CDR2 SMNVEV (reference sequence). CDR3 DNA sequence: TGTGCCAGCCGTAAGCAGGCGAGTCCAACCTACGAGCAGTACTTC. This gives the protein CASRKQASPTYEQYF.

The CDR3 sequence is CASSSRGGGYNEQFF. In DNA, the CDR3 is TGTGCCAGCAGCTCCAGGGGTGGGGGCTACAATGAGCAGTTCTTC. The V call is TRBV7-3, the J call TRBJ2-1, with TRBD1 as a possible D gene (6 bases). CDR1 SGHTA and CDR2 FQGTGA come from the germline V gene. This CDR3 has 15 residues. V was trimmed by 4 bases and J by 3 bases, leaving 13 bases between them.

This sequence joins TRBV6-4 and TRBJ1-2; 9 bases line up with TRBD1. Germline-derived CDR1 and CDR2 are MRHNA and SNTAGT. With V trimmed by 6 bases and J by 4 bases, 6 bases remained unmatched. The CDR3 is made up of 14 amino acids. The chain's CDR3 is CASRRDRDFYGYTF. The CDR3 DNA follows: TGTGCCAGCAGAAGGGACAGGGATTTCTATGGCTACACCTTC.

The rearrangement joins TRBV19 to TRBJ2-2, with 11 positions matching TRBD1. This CDR3 has 16 residues. The germline gives CDR1 LNHDA, CDR2 SQIVND (reference sequence). V dropped 5 bases and J dropped 2; count of bases not matched to a gene: 4. CDR3 nucleotides: TGTGCCAGTAGTGCGGGGACAGGGGGAAACACCGGGGAGCTGTTTTTT. This gives the protein CASSAGTGGNTGELFF.

The chain links TRBV6-4 to TRBJ2-2; D unclear. Germline V gene lookup returns CDR1 MRHNA and CDR2 SNTAGT. This CDR3 contains 12 residues. V was pared by 8 bases and J by 1 base, with 5 bases between. The CDR3 region is CASGRNTGELFF. The CDR3 DNA sequence: TGTGCCAGCGGCAGGAACACCGGGGAGCTGTTTTTT.